At least ten counts were recorded for the clone carrying this T cell receptor beta chain. What it recognizes is unknown. Between the trimmed V and J ends, which lost 4 bases and 11 bases, there was a span of 24 bases. There are 16 residues in the CDR3. The sample is drawn from a study of T cells after yellow fever vaccination. Study-wide context: When fractions had low cell numbers, they were prepared with SMART-Seq v4 Ultra Low Input.

Broader study findings: The presence of abundant clonotypes contaminating from the bulk population was possible in FACS-sorted repertoires. Most primary-vaccination clones recurred post-booster (more than 95% CD4, around 90% CD8).

Template switching with 5'RACE generated the TCR cDNA and added a universal primer site and UMIs. TCRdb reprocessed the 5' RACE reads with MiXCR, giving one entry per CDR3 protein. The repertoire consists of approximately 550,000 distinct CDR3 sequences, with over 15% occurring once and the leading ten covering roughly 13%. The sequenced sample was PBMCs, obtained 15 days after the yellow fever booster vaccination. The source of this sequence is a man aged 25 to 40 who received the YFV17D yellow fever vaccine. The V and J genes are TRBV12-3 or TRBV12-4 and TRBJ2-1; D possibly corresponds to TRBD2 (6 bases). For the CDR3, the DNA is TGTGCCAGCAGTTCCGGCAACCTAGAACTAGCCACGAAGCAGTTCTTC. Protein product: CASSSGNLELATKQFF.